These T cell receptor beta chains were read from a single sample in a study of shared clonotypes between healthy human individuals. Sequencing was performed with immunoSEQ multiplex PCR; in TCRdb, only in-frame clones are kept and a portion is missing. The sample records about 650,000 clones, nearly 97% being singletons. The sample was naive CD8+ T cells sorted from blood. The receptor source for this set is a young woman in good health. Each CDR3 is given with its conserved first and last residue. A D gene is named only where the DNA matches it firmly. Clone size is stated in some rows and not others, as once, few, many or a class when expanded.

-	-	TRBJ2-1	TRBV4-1	TGCGCCAGCAGCCAAGGGTCGGGACCACACAATGAGCAGTTCTTC	CASSQGSGPHNEQFF
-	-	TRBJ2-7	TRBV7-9	TGTGCCAGCAGCCCCGAGGGTAGTGGTTACGAGCAGTACTTC	CASSPEGSGYEQYF
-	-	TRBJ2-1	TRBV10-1	TGCGCCAGCAGTGTTAGTCCTATAAGCTCCTACAATGAGCAGTTCTTC	CASSVSPISSYNEQFF
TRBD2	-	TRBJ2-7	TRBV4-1	TGCGCCAGCAGCCACACTAGCGGAGGAACCTACGAGCAGTACTTC	CASSHTSGGTYEQYF
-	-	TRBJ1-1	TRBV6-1	TGTGCCAGCAGTGTAAACCAGGGGCCGCCTTTTGACACTGAAGCTTTCTTT	CASSVNQGPPFDTEAFF
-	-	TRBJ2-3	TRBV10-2	TGCGCCAGCAGTGAGGCTACCCGCACAGATACGCAGTATTTT	CASSEATRTDTQYF
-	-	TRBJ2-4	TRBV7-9	TGTGCCAGCAGCTCGGACGAGAACATTCAGTACTTC	CASSSDENIQYF
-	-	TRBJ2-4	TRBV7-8	TGTGCCAGCAGCCCAGGGTACAAAAACATTCAGTACTTC	CASSPGYKNIQYF
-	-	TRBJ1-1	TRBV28	TGTGCCAGCAGTTTCCCCAAGAGGGAGGACACTGAAGCTTTCTTT	CASSFPKREDTEAFF
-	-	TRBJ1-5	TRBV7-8	TGTGCCAGCAGTCGACAGGCGGTTCAGCCCCAGCATTTT	CASSRQAVQPQHF
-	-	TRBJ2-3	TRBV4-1	TGCGCCAGCAGCCAAGATTTGATAAGGGGCGTCCTCGCCACAGATACGCAGTATTTT	CASSQDLIRGVLATDTQYF
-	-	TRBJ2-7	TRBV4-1	TGCGCCAGCAGCCTCGTGTTGGCTAGCTCCTACGAGCAGTACTTC	CASSLVLASSYEQYF
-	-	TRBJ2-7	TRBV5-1	TGCGCCAGCAGCTTGGAGGCAGGGAACCCCTCCTACGAGCAGTACTTC	CASSLEAGNPSYEQYF
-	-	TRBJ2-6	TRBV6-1	TGTGCCAGCAGTGAAGATCGGTCGACCGGGGCCAACGTCCTGACTTTC	CASSEDRSTGANVLTF
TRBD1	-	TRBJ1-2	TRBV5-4	TGTGCCAGCAGCTCAACCGGGACAGGGAATGGCTACACCTTC	CASSSTGTGNGYTF
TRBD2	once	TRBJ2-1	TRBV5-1	TGCGCCAGCAGCTTGGGGGTCCTAGCGGGCGACTACAATGAGCAGTTCTTC	CASSLGVLAGDYNEQFF
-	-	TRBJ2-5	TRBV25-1	TGTGCCAGCAAGCAGGGTTCGGGAGAGACCCAGTACTTC	CASKQGSGETQYF
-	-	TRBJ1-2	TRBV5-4	TGTGCCAGCAGCTTTGCAGATGGCTACACCTTC	CASSFADGYTF
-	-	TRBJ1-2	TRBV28	TGTGCCAGCAGTTTCCGGGCTACGTATGGCTACACCTTC	CASSFRATYGYTF
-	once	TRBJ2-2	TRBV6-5	TGTGCCAGCAGTTATATCGGGGAGCTGTTTTTT	CASSYIGELFF
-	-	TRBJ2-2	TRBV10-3	TGTGCCATCTCAGGGGATTCCGGGGAGCTGTTTTTT	CAISGDSGELFF
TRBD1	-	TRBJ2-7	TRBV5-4	TGTGCCAGCAGCTTGCGGGACAGAAACTACGAGCAGTACTTC	CASSLRDRNYEQYF
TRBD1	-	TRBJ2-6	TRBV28	TGTGCCAGCAGTTTCCCCGGGACAGGACGACCCCTGGGAGGGGCCAACGTCCTGACTTTC	CASSFPGTGRPLGGANVLTF
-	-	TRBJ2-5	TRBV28	TGTGCCAGCAGTTTAAGACAGCCGACACCCCAGACCCAGTACTTC	CASSLRQPTPQTQYF
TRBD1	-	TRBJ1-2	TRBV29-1	TGCAGCGTTTCGACAGGGGAGTACCTTGGTGGCTACACCTTC	CSVSTGEYLGGYTF
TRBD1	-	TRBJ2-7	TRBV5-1	TGCGCCAGCAGCTTGGGACAGGGGGCTTACTACGAGCAGTACTTC	CASSLGQGAYYEQYF
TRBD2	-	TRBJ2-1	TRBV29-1	TGCAGCGTTGAAGGACTAGCGGGAGGACCCTACAATGAGCAGTTCTTC	CSVEGLAGGPYNEQFF
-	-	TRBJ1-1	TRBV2	TGTGCCACCAGAGACAGGACTGAAGCTTTCTTT	CATRDRTEAFF
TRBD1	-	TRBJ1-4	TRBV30	TGTGCCTGGAGTTCCGGGACAGGGCGGGTAAAACTGTTTTTT	CAWSSGTGRVKLFF
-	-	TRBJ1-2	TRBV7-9	TGTGCCAGCAGCTTGACTAATCAGGGATCCCCTGGCTACACCTTC	CASSLTNQGSPGYTF
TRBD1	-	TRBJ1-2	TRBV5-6	TGTGCCAGCAGCACAGGGGCGGAAGGCTACACCTTC	CASSTGAEGYTF
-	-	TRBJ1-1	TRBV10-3	TGTGCCATCAGTGAGGGGGGTAAGGACACTGAAGCTTTCTTT	CAISEGGKDTEAFF
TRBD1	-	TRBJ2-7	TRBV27	TGTGCCAGCAGTTCGGCCGGGACAGGGGGCAACGAGCAGTACTTC	CASSSAGTGGNEQYF
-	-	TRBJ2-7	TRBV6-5	TGTGCCAGCTGTTCGTCTTTAGCCCCCTACGAGCAGTACTTC	CASCSSLAPYEQYF
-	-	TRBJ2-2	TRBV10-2	TGCGCCAGCAATGCGTACGCGAACACCGGGGAGCTGTTTTTT	CASNAYANTGELFF
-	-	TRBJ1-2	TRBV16	TGTGCCAGCAGCCCCGGGCTCCCACGGGCCTATGGCTACACCTTC	CASSPGLPRAYGYTF
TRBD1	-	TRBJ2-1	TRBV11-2	TGTGCCAGCAGCTCGGACAGGTCCTTGAGGTCCTACAATGAGCAGTTCTTC	CASSSDRSLRSYNEQFF
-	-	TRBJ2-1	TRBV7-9	TGTGCCAGCAGCTTAGTTTCCGCCAATGAGCAGTTCTTC	CASSLVSANEQFF
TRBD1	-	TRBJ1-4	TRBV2	TGTGCCAGCAGTGCCAAGGACAGGAGGGGCGAAAAACTGTTTTTT	CASSAKDRRGEKLFF
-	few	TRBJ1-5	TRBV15	TGTGCCACCAGCGACACTCAGGGTCAGCCCCAGCATTTT	CATSDTQGQPQHF